This T cell receptor beta chain derives from a study of human T cells and chemical hapten exposure. The study's findings and limits: TCRs above 1 in 1000 frequency did not change with DPC sensitization.

The library tagged each cDNA molecule with unique molecular identifiers. TCRdb itself ran the 5' RACE reads through MiXCR, one entry per CDR3 protein. The repertoire holds over 70,000 distinct CDR3 sequences, more than 15% seen once, with approximately 6.2% in the top ten. Total RNA extraction was carried out from unfractionated whole blood. Points on this clonotype: Its antigen remains unidentified.

This sequence originates from a female donor in good health.

CDR3 nucleotides: TGCAGTGCTAGAGCGCAGGGAAACTACGAGCAGTACTTC. This gives the protein CSARAQGNYEQYF. This chain uses TRBV20-1 with TRBJ2-7, with D tentatively TRBD1 (5 bases). The CDR3 runs to 13 residues. Germline CDR1 DFQATT, CDR2 SNEGSKA (reference sequence). Deletions cut 1 base from V and 3 bases from J, with 10 bases between.